This entry describes one TCR beta chain. The data were obtained in a study of blood T cell repertoires in COVID-19. Study context: The cDNA or gDNA used as material had been derived from T cells, B-cell-depleted T cells, or PBMCs.

Germline assignment: CDR1 SGHVS and CDR2 FQNEAQ. Trimming removed 5 bases from V and 6 bases from J, with 16 bases in between. CDR3 length: 14 amino acids. While infection was still active, Seattle patients were enrolled and then followed longitudinally. This table comes from immunoSEQ multiplex PCR, and its TCRdb copy is limited to in-frame clones, with some not included. In the table there are tens of thousands of clones, 72% of which are singletons. Sequenced material: peripheral blood. The genes are TRBV7-8 and TRBJ1-1, with a weak D call TRBD1 (5 bases). This receptor was taken from a woman in her 70s with COVID-19, enrolled during active disease. DNA for the CDR3: TGTGCCAGCAGCAACAGGTTAGAAGTAGCTGAAGCTTTCTTT. Translated, it gives CASSNRLEVAEAFF.